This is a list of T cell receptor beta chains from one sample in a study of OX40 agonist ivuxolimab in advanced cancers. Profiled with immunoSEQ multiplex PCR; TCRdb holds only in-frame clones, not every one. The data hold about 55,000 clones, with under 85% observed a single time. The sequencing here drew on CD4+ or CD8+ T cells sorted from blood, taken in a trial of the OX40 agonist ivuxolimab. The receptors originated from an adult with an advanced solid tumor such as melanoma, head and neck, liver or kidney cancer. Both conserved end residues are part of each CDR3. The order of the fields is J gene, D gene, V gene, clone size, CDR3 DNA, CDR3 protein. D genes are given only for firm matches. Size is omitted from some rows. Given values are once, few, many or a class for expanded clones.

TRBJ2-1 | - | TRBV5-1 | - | TGCGCCAGCAGCTTGCGGCAGGGCTCCTACAATGAGCAGTTCTTC | CASSLRQGSYNEQFF
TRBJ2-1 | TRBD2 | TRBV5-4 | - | TGTGCCAGCAGCTTGGGAGGTCTAGCGGGAGTTCGGGAGCAGTTCTTC | CASSLGGLAGVREQFF
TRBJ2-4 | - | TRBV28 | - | TGTGCCAGCAGCCGACCCTTGGGCAGGGAGCAATTAGCCAAAAACATTCAGTACTTC | CASSRPLGREQLAKNIQYF
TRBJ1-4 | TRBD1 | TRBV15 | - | TGTGCCACCAGCAGATCCAGGGGGGTGGGGGATGAAAAACTGTTTTTT | CATSRSRGVGDEKLFF
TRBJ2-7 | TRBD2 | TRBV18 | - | TGTGCCAGCTCCCTCAGCGGGGTGAGCTCCTACGAGCAGTACTTC | CASSLSGVSSYEQYF
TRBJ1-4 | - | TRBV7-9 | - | TGTGCCAGCAGCCCCCCCGGGATTGAAAAACTGTTTTTT | CASSPPGIEKLFF
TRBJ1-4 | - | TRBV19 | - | TGTGCCAGTAGCCTGGACCCTAGGGAAAAACTGTTTTTT | CASSLDPREKLFF
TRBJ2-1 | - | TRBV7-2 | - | TGTGCCAGCAGCTTAGAATATCGGTTCGGTGAGCAGTTCTTC | CASSLEYRFGEQFF
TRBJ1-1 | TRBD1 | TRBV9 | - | TGTGCCAGCAGCGCAGGGGGCTCGAACACTGAAGCTTTCTTT | CASSAGGSNTEAFF
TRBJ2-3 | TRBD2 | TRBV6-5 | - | TGTGCCAGCAGTTATAGCCTAGCGGGAGGGGCTAGGCAGTATTTT | CASSYSLAGGARQYF
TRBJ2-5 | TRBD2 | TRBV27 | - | TGTGCCAGCAGCCCGAGACTAGCGGGAGGATCGTACCAAGAGACCCAGTACTTC | CASSPRLAGGSYQETQYF
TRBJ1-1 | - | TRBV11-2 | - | TGTGCCAGCAGCCGCCGATCAGGGGTGAACACTGAAGCTTTCTTT | CASSRRSGVNTEAFF
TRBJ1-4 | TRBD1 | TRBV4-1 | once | TGCGCCAGCAGCACAGGGGGCGCGGGTGAAAAACTGTTTTTT | CASSTGGAGEKLFF
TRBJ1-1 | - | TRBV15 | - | TGTGCCACCAGAAAAAATTCGGGGGCCGGTGAAGCTTTCTTT | CATRKNSGAGEAFF
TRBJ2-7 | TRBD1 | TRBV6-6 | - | TGTGCCAGCAGTTACTCGAGGGGGCAGTACGAGCAGTACTTC | CASSYSRGQYEQYF
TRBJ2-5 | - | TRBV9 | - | TGTGCCAGCAGCGTAGGGGGCCAAGAGACCCAGTACTTC | CASSVGGQETQYF
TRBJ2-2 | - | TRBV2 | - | TGTGCCAGCAATCCGCCCTACACCGGGGAGCTGTTTTTT | CASNPPYTGELFF
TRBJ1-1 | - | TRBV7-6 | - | TGTGCCAGCAGCCCCCAACAAGGGGTCAACACTGAAGCTTTCTTT | CASSPQQGVNTEAFF
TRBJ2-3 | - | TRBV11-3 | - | TGTGCCAGCAGCTTAGATGGCCAGCCCCGGGATACGCAGTATTTT | CASSLDGQPRDTQYF